The 9 T cell receptor beta chains below were found in one sample sequenced in a study of cytomegalovirus exposure and HLA in healthy donors (TCRdb year 2017). Libraries were made using the immunoSEQ multiplex PCR assay. For the multiplex PCR, a mixture combining 60 forward primers for TCR Vbeta segments and 13 reverse primers for TCR Jbeta segments was used. As stored in TCRdb, this immuneACCESS dataset retains in-frame rearrangements with V and J assigned. A fraction of the clones does not appear; measured against another copy, unresolved V genes explain less than half of the discrepancy, and the remainder lacks a known reason. The sample records fewer than 200,000 clones, 76% of which are singletons. 0.65% to 0.85% of the sample goes to the ten largest clones. The sample was PBMCs. These receptors all stem from a female donor in good health and CMV-seronegative.

The gene calls are TRBV6-6 and TRBJ2-7; D unresolved. CDR3 size: 11 residues. The V end was cut by 5 bases, the J end by 10 bases, with 12 bases between. Germline V gene data show CDR1 as MNHNY and CDR2 as SVGAGI (reference sequence). Written as DNA, the CDR3 is TGTGCCAGCAGTGACCGTGGGCCCCAGTACTTC. Translation gives CASSDRGPQYF.

This clone was picked up a small number of times. The gene calls are TRBV7-8 and TRBJ2-5, with D possibly being TRBD1 (6 bases). The CDR3 extends over 14 amino acids. Germline-derived CDR1 and CDR2 are SGHVS and FQNEAQ. V lost 1 base to trimming and J lost 2 bases, with 8 bases between them. The CDR3 DNA follows: TGTGCCAGCAGCTTAGTGGGGGCTCAAGAGACCCAGTACTTC. Residues: CASSLVGAQETQYF.

The V gene is TRBV5-8, the J gene TRBJ2-2; TRBD2 aligns across 10 bases. This CDR3 contains 16 residues. J lost 5 bases, V lost 4 bases, and 8 bases had no gene match. The germline V gene encodes CDR1 SGHTS and CDR2 YDEGEE. The CDR3 DNA reads TGTGCCAGCAGCCGAGTAGCGGGAGGTGGAACCGGGGAGCTGTTTTTT. It is translated as CASSRVAGGGTGELFF.

The chain uses TRBV5-1 and TRBJ1-2, with TRBD1 identical over 8 bases. This CDR3 is built from 15 residues. The germline V gene encodes CDR1 SGHRS and CDR2 YFSETQ. After removal of 4 bases from V and 0 bases from J, the junction contained 5 bases not matched to a gene. CDR3: CASSPDRGPNYGYTF. CDR3 coding DNA: TGCGCCAGCAGCCCTGACAGGGGACCTAACTATGGCTACACCTTC.

The V gene is TRBV7-3, the J gene TRBJ2-3, with 12 positions matching TRBD2. Germline V lookup: CDR1 SGHTA, CDR2 FQGTGA. With V trimmed by 5 bases and J by 6 bases, 3 bases remained unmatched. CDR3 size: 14 residues. The CDR3 loop is CASSTSGGLDTQYF. The CDR3 coding sequence is TGTGCCAGCAGCACTAGCGGGGGGTTGGATACGCAGTATTTT.

The chain joins TRBV7-9 to TRBJ2-5; D is possibly TRBD1 (6 bases). This CDR3 region has 14 residues. Germline-derived CDR1 and CDR2 are SEHNR and FQNEAQ (reference sequence). Trimming took 5 bases from V and 2 from J, leaving 12 bases between them. The CDR3 here is CASSPQGRQETQYF. CDR3 nucleotide sequence: TGTGCCAGCAGCCCACAGGGTCGGCAAGAGACCCAGTACTTC.

The V gene is TRBV7-9, the J gene TRBJ2-3; no clear D gene. Per the germline V gene, CDR1 is SEHNR and CDR2 is FQNEAQ (reference sequence). V was trimmed by 4 bases and J by 6 bases, leaving 8 bases between them. The CDR3 runs to 12 residues. The CDR3 loop is CASSSLSDTQYF. CDR3 DNA sequence: TGTGCCAGCAGCTCGTTAAGCGATACGCAGTATTTT.

The chain couples TRBV4-2 to TRBJ2-5; 8 positions match TRBD2. The J segment lost 5 bases and the V segment lost 2 bases, leaving 13 bases of the junction unmatched. The CDR3 runs to 17 residues. Germline loops: CDR1 LGHNA, CDR2 YNFKEQ. CDR3 sequence reads: CASSQTTSAGVTETQYF. The CDR3, as DNA: TGTGCCAGCAGCCAAACCACATCAGCGGGGGTTACCGAGACCCAGTACTTC.

This chain links TRBV6-5 with TRBJ2-7; possible D gene TRBD2, 6 bases. V gave up 7 bases and J gave up 0 bases, with 13 bases separating them. Looked up from germline, CDR1 is MNHEY and CDR2 is SVGAGI. The CDR3 has 14 residues. As DNA, the CDR3 is TGTGCCAGCATGGTAATAGCGGCCTCCTACGAGCAGTACTTC. This translates into CASMVIAASYEQYF.